The following is a TCR beta chain sequence with its context. Its antigen is still unknown. These data are taken from a study of CXCR3-negative and CXCR3-positive naive CD8 T cells (dated by TCRdb to 2018 to 2020). A note on the overall study: In total, 120 million to 150 million TRB reads were obtained, corresponding to roughly 1.5 +/- 0.3 million reads per library. Data from some twelve donors, pooled across two independent experiments, went into the diversity and physicochemical repertoire analyses. TRBV-TRBJ cluster analysis included naive subsets from about five donors and memory cells from 3 donors.

The sample was run on a NextSeq 550. The Human TCR Profiling Kit (MiLaboratory) was used to make UMI-labeled 5' RACE TRB cDNA libraries. The full amount of extracted RNA was used for cDNA synthesis, and the full amount of resulting cDNA was used for PCR amplification. The libraries were made side by side, with each library going through the same number of PCR cycles. From the authors' description of their analysis: With a requirement of at least two reads per UMI, MIGEC and MiXCR extracted about 50,000 +/- 10,000 unique UMI-labeled TRB cDNA molecules per library. On average, each library contained about 40,000 +/- 10,000 functional in-frame TRB CDR3 nucleotide clonotypes without stop codons. After each sample was downsampled to 5000 UMI-labeled TRB molecules, VDJtools was used to calculate diversity metrics such as normalized Shannon-Wiener and Chao1. For the central five CDR3 residues, VDJtools calculated physicochemical properties weighted by clonotype size, namely interaction energy, strength, volume and Kidera factor 4. The reads went through TCRdb reprocessing, and each CDR3 protein sequence gets one entry with no DNA. TCRdb's processing, not the study's, gives the V and J calls here. This sample's table contains 40,000 to 45,000 distinct CDR3 sequences. Of the sample, roughly 14% is held by the ten largest clones.

For each CD8+ T cell subset, flow sorting was done in triplicate, and a few hundred thousand cells per subset went directly into RLT lysis buffer. Peripheral blood mononuclear cells were isolated from buffy coats using standard density gradient centrifugation. Total RNA was extracted from sorted cells using an RNeasy Mini Kit. The CDR3 contains 12 residues, cysteine and phenylalanine counted. No DNA is recorded. The CDR1 and CDR2 encoded by the germline V gene (reference sequence) are DFQATT and SNEGSKA. The paper as a whole reports these results and caveats: Because surface CD5, which has been linked to self-reactivity in mice, was comparable between naive subsets, TCR interaction strength was also inferred from TRB CDR3 physicochemical properties. Naive CXCR3-negative and CXCR3-positive cells from the same donor showed similar TRBV-TRBJ usage, whereas memory cells showed distinct patterns. Comparably high repertoire diversity was found in both naive subsets, whereas much lower repertoire diversity was found in memory CD8+ T cells. CXCR3 expression partially decreased after cryopreservation, so most assays used freshly isolated PBMCs.

The chain joins TRBV20-1 to TRBJ1-1; as DNA is missing, the TRBD1 call by TCRdb cannot be tested. Sequencing was carried out using memory CD8+ T cells from blood. Per the publication, the cell subset or site label means: conventional CD8+ memory T cells (TMEM), sorted as controls. The source of this sequence is a human donor in good health. Some clones in this sample may be carry-over from other donors' samples. CDR3 sequence: CSASPGETEAFF.